These T cell receptor beta chains were read from a single sample in a study of identical twins. Each CDR3 protein gets one entry after TCRdb re-called the 5' RACE reads with MiXCR. The sample consists of approximately 1.8 million distinct CDR3 sequences, around a third of them appearing once. Source material: cord blood. Receptor source: a newborn girl in good health. Both conserved end residues are part of each CDR3. D genes are given only for firm matches. Rows may omit the clone size; those that give it use once, few, many or a size class.

d_call	v_call	clone_size	j_call	cdr3_aa	cdr3_nt
TRBD1	TRBV20-1	NA	TRBJ1-5	CSASSHGTAYQPQHF	TGCAGTGCTAGTTCACACGGGACAGCTTATCAGCCCCAGCATTTT
TRBD2	TRBV3-1	NA	TRBJ2-3	CASAFSGGAADTQYF	TGTGCCAGCGCCTTTAGCGGGGGGGCGGCAGATACGCAGTATTTT
TRBD2	TRBV4-2	few	TRBJ2-7	CASSQGLAGIFYEQYF	TGTGCCAGCAGCCAGGGATTAGCGGGAATATTCTACGAGCAGTACTTC
TRBD1	TRBV10-3	NA	TRBJ1-6	CAITSGQGNSPLHF	TGTGCCATCACCTCGGGACAGGGGAATTCACCCCTCCACTTT
TRBD2	TRBV25-1	NA	TRBJ2-7	CASSRGTSGNPYEQYF	TGTGCCAGCAGTCGAGGGACTAGCGGGAACCCCTACGAGCAGTACTTC
NA	TRBV9	NA	TRBJ2-7	CASSPTIWGHSSYEQYF	TGTGCCAGCAGCCCGACCATTTGGGGCCATAGCTCCTACGAGCAGTACTTC
TRBD1	TRBV2	few	TRBJ2-3	CASSLDRAASDTQYF	TGTGCCAGCAGCCTTGACAGGGCGGCTTCAGATACGCAGTATTTT
NA	TRBV24-1	NA	TRBJ2-1	CATSDSTYNEQFF	TGTGCCACCAGTGATTCAACCTACAATGAGCAGTTCTTC
NA	TRBV6-1	NA	TRBJ2-7	CASSEVGSPTYEQYF	TGTGCCAGCAGTGAAGTAGGTAGCCCGACCTACGAGCAGTACTTC
NA	TRBV2	NA	TRBJ2-5	CASSVLQETQYF	TGTGCCAGCAGTGTCCTCCAAGAGACCCAGTACTTC
NA	TRBV19	NA	TRBJ2-1	CASSMLGPNEQFF	TGTGCCAGTAGTATGCTGGGGCCCAATGAGCAGTTCTTC
NA	TRBV4-1	few	TRBJ1-1	CASSQPRGTEAFF	TGTGCCAGCAGCCAGCCCAGGGGTACTGAAGCTTTCTTT
NA	TRBV20-1	NA	TRBJ2-1	CSARVSSSYEQFF	TGCAGTGCTAGGGTCTCTAGCTCCTACGAGCAGTTCTTC
NA	TRBV21-1	few	TRBJ1-2	CASSKGGHYGYTF	TGTGCCAGCAGCAAAGGGGGGCACTATGGCTACACCTTC
NA	TRBV25-1	NA	TRBJ2-7	CASSEMPSYEQYF	TGTGCCAGCAGTGAAATGCCGTCCTACGAGCAGTACTTC
NA	TRBV20-1	NA	TRBJ1-5	CSARDHSVGHQPQHF	TGCAGTGCTAGAGATCATTCGGTGGGGCATCAGCCCCAGCATTTT
NA	TRBV29-1	NA	TRBJ1-3	CSVDGHISGNTIYF	TGCAGCGTGGACGGACACATCTCTGGAAACACCATATATTTT
NA	TRBV5-1	many	TRBJ1-5	CASSLGENQPQHF	TGCGCCAGCAGCTTGGGGGAAAATCAGCCCCAGCATTTT
TRBD1	TRBV10-2	few	TRBJ1-6	CASTRTGATYNSPLHF	TGCGCCAGCACCAGAACAGGGGCTACCTATAATTCACCCCTCCACTTT
NA	TRBV25-1	few	TRBJ2-2	CARQNTGELFF	TGTGCCAGACAGAACACCGGGGAGCTGTTTTTT
TRBD2	TRBV5-1	few	TRBJ2-1	CASSGGLAQFF	TGCGCCAGCAGCGGGGGACTAGCGCAGTTCTTC
NA	TRBV28	NA	TRBJ2-4	CASSLFKQGPIWEENIQYF	TGTGCCAGCAGTTTATTCAAACAGGGGCCGATTTGGGAGGAAAACATTCAGTACTTC
TRBD2	TRBV20-1	NA	TRBJ2-5	CSAKTSGGAGEQYF	TGCAGTGCTAAGACTAGCGGGGGGGCAGGTGAGCAGTACTTC
TRBD2	TRBV12-3/TRBV12-4	NA	TRBJ2-5	CASSRRTSGRGETQYF	TGTGCCAGCAGCCGACGGACTAGCGGGCGAGGGGAGACCCAGTACTTC
NA	TRBV6-1	NA	TRBJ2-3	CASSERGDSTDTQYF	TGTGCCAGCAGTGAACGGGGCGACAGCACAGATACGCAGTATTTT
TRBD2	TRBV11-2	few	TRBJ2-3	CASSLERGGTIRGYTQYF	TGTGCCAGCAGCTTAGAGAGAGGCGGGACTATTCGGGGGTATACGCAGTATTTT